This TCR beta chain was documented in a study of cytomegalovirus exposure and HLA in healthy donors. This clone was seen a handful of times. Its antigen is not identified. Findings and caveats of the study: Overall, roughly 160 TCR beta chains were annotated as cytomegalovirus-associated. Most TCRs appeared rarely, but some public TCRs recurred in many donors. A link between a missense DCLRE1C variant and TCR beta V- and J-gene trimming emerged from a later analysis.

Trimming stripped 2 bases from V and 2 bases from J, with 13 bases between. This CDR3 is 15 amino acids long. The V gene's germline CDR1 is SGHNT and CDR2 YYREEE (reference sequence). Use of 60 Vbeta and 13 Jbeta primers characterized the PCR. Data came from immunoSEQ multiplex PCR; TCRdb stores just in-frame clones and leaves some out. Found here are around 150,000 clones, roughly 77% of them singletons; the top ten hold approximately 2%. Sequenced material: PBMCs. This sequence was found in a woman under 30 in good health and CMV-seronegative. The chain combines TRBV5-4 with TRBJ1-1; D is possibly TRBD1 (5 bases). The CDR3 reads CASSFPWTSNTEAFF. The DNA for the CDR3 is TGTGCCAGCAGCTTTCCCTGGACAAGTAACACTGAAGCTTTCTTT.